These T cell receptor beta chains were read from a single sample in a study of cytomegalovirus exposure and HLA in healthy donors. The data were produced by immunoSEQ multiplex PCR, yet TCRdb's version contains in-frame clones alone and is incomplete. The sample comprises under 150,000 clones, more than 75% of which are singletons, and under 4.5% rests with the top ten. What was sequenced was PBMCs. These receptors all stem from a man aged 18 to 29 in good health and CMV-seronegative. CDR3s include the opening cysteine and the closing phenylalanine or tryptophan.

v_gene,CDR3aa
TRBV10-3,CAMTSDRKEVGYTF
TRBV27,CASSLDPGQGARGEQFF
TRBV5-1,CASSLGGAGSTDTQYF
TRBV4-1,CASSQGLALPSGELFF
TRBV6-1,CASSEQLSEKLFF
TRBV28,CASTQFTGGTEAFF
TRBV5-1,CASSLSGGKGSYTF
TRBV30,CAGSRAGSYEQYF
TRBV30,CAWSWANRGLSGNTIYF
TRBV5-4,CASSLGGRADTQYF
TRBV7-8,CASTILARGYNEQFF
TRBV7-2,CASSLDIYGYTF
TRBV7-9,CASSPGNGNTDTQYF
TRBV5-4,CASSSPGQGYGYTF
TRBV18,CASSPGGDTEAFF
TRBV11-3,CASSDRADETQYF
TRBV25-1,CASTLDSYEQYF
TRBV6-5,CASSEQRNNSPLHF
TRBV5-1,CASSDGLAVYLAKNIQYF
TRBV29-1,CSVRQTTNEKLFF
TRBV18,CASSPGLAGGHEQYF
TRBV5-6,CASSFSLRHNEQFF
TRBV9,CASSVALAGPSYEQYF
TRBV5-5,CASSSAGGSSTDTQYF
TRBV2,CASSEARDRSNYGYTF
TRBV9,CASSGGQGAFSPLHF
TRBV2,CASSQTRNYGYTF
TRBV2,CASLALQVNTEAFF
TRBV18,CASSPPAGGSYEQYF
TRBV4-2,CASSRDSGNSYNEQFF
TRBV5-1,CASSSYGGLAGPDEQFF
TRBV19,CASSTSHRYDRGNQPQHF
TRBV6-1,CASSEAPRREASYEQYF
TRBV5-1,CASSTVFRDTEAFF
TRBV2,CASSERRELPDTQYF
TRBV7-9,CASSSRRQGAGGYTF
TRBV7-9,CASSPGQNYGYTF
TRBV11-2,CASSLGSRGYEQYF